This T cell receptor (beta chain) came from a study of somatic mutations in cytotoxic T cells in rheumatoid arthritis. From germline, CDR1 is SGHVS and CDR2 FNYEAQ. The CDR3 consists of 14 residues. V was trimmed by 2 bases and J by 1 base, leaving 6 bases between them. Only in-frame clones appear in the TCRdb table, and some are missing; sequencing was by immunoSEQ multiplex PCR. Of some 40,000 clones in the sample, about four fifths were seen once. Sequencing was done on a sample of CD8+ T cells sorted from blood. This clonotype was obtained from a man in his forties in good health. The genes are TRBV7-6 and TRBJ2-1; unclear D gene. The CDR3 reads CASSLIGSYNEQFF. The DNA for the CDR3 is TGTGCCAGCAGCTTAATCGGTTCCTACAATGAGCAGTTCTTC.